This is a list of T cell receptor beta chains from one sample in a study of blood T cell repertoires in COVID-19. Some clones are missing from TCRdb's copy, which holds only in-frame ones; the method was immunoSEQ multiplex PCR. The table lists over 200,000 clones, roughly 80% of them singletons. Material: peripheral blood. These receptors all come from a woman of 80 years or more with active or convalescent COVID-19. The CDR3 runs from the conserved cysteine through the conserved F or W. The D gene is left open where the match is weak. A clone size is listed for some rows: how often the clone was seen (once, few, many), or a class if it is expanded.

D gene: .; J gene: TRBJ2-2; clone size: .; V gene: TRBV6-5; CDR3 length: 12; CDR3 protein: CASSKNTGELFF; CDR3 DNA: TGTGCCAGCAGCAAGAACACCGGGGAGCTGTTTTTT
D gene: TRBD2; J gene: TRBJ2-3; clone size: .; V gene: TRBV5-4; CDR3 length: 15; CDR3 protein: CASSGKTSLPGTQYF; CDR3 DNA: TGTGCCAGCAGCGGTAAGACTAGCCTCCCTGGGACGCAGTATTTT
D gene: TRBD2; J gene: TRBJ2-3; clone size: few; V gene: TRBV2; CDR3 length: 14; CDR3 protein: CASCERGTTDTQYF; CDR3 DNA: TGTGCCAGCTGCGAGCGGGGGACCACAGATACGCAGTATTTT
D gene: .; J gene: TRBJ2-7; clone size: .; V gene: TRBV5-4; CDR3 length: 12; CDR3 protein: CASSLMSYEQYF; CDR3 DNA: TGTGCCAGCAGCTTGATGAGCTACGAGCAGTACTTC
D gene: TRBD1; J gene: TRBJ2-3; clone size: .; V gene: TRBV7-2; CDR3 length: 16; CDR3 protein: CASSPDRGRGTDTQYF; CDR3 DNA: TGTGCCAGCAGCCCGGACAGGGGAAGGGGAACAGATACGCAGTATTTT
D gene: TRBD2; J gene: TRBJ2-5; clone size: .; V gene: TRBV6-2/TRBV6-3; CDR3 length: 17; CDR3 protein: CASSFGLAGGTRETQYF; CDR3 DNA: TGTGCCAGCAGTTTCGGACTAGCGGGGGGCACACGAGAGACCCAGTACTTC
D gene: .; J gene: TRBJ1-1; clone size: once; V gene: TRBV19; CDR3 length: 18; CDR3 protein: CASSIGALPRGKEAEAFF; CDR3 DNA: TGTGCCAGTAGTATTGGGGCTTTACCTCGCGGGAAAGAGGCTGAAGCTTTCTTT
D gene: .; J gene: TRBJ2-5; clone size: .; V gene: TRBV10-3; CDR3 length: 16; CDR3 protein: CAISESIRGGQETQYF; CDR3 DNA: TGTGCCATCAGTGAGTCGATCCGGGGAGGCCAAGAGACCCAGTACTTC
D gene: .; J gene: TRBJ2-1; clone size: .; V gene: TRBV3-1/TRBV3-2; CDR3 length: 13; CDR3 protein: CASSGLRGNEQFF; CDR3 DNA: TGTGCCAGCAGCGGCCTCCGAGGGAATGAGCAGTTCTTC
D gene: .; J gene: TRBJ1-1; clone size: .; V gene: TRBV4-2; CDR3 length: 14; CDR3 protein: CASSQGPGYSEAFF; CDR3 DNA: TGTGCCAGCAGCCAAGGCCCCGGTTATTCTGAAGCTTTCTTT
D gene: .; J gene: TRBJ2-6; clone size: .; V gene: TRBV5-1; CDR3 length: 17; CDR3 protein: CASSLVYSGSGANVLTF; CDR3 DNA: TGCGCCAGCAGCTTGGTGTACTCCGGGTCCGGGGCCAACGTCCTGACTTTC
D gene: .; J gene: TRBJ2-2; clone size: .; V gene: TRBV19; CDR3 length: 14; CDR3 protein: CASHPGSNTGELFF; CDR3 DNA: TGTGCCAGCCACCCCGGGTCGAACACCGGGGAGCTGTTTTTT
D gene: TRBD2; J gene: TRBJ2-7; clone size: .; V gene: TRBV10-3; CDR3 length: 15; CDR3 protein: CAISVQAGVTYEQYF; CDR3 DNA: TGTGCCATCAGTGTCCAAGCGGGGGTGACCTACGAGCAGTACTTC
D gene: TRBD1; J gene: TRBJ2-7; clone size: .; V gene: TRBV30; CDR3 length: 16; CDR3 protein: CAWSLGTGDSGYEQYF; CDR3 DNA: TGTGCCTGGAGTCTAGGGACAGGGGACTCAGGATACGAGCAGTACTTC
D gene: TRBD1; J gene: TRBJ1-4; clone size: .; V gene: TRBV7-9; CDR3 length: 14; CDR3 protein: CASSPGTGNEKLFF; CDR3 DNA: TGTGCCAGCAGTCCCGGGACAGGGAATGAAAAACTGTTTTTT
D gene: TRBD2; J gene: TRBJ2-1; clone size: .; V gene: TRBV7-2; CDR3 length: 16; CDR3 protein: CASSFLRGRGYNEQFF; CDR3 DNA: TGTGCCAGCAGCTTCCTCCGCGGGAGAGGCTACAATGAGCAGTTCTTC
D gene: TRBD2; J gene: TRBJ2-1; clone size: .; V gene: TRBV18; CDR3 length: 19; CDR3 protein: CASSPGPGLAGGSYNEQFF; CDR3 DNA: TGTGCCAGCTCACCAGGTCCGGGACTAGCGGGAGGCTCCTACAATGAGCAGTTCTTC
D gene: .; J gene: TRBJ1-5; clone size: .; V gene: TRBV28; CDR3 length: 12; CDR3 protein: CASSNRVQPQHF; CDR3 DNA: TGTGCCAGCAGTAACAGGGTTCAGCCCCAGCATTTT
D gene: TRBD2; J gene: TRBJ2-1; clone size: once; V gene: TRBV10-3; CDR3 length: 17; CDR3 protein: CAISESLAGGINNEQFF; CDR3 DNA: TGTGCCATCAGTGAGTCTTTGGCGGGAGGGATTAACAATGAGCAGTTCTTC
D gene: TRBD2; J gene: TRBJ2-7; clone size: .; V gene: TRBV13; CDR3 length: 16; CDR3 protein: CASSRSGGREAYEQYF; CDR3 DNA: TGTGCCAGCAGCCGATCGGGGGGGCGGGAGGCTTACGAGCAGTACTTC
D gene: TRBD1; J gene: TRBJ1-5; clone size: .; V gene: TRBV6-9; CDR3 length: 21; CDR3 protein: CASSYPISRDRGWMGNQPQHF; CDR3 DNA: TGTGCCAGCAGTTATCCAATTTCTCGGGACAGGGGATGGATGGGCAATCAGCCCCAGCATTTT
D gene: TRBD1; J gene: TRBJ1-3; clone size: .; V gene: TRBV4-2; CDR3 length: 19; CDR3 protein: CASSHPFPLDRGTGNTIYF; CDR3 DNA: TGTGCCAGCAGCCATCCCTTTCCCCTGGACAGGGGGACAGGAAACACCATATATTTT
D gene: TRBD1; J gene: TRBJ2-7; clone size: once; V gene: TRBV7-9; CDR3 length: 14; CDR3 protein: CASSPTGATYEQYF; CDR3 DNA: TGTGCCAGCAGCCCGACAGGGGCAACCTACGAGCAGTACTTC
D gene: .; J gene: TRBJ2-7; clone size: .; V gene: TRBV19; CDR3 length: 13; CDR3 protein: CASRAQGYYEQYF; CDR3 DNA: TGTGCCAGTCGCGCACAGGGCTACTACGAGCAGTACTTC
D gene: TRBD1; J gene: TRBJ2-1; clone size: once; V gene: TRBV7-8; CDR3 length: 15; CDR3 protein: CASSLDRGPYNEQFF; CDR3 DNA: TGTGCCAGCAGCTTAGACAGGGGGCCTTACAATGAGCAGTTCTTC
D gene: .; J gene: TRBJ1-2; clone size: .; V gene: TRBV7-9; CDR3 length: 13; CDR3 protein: CASSPPSMDGYTF; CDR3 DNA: TGTGCCAGCAGCCCACCAAGCATGGATGGCTACACCTTC
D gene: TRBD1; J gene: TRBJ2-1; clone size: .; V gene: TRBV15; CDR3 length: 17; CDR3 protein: CATSRDRGGTGLNEQFF; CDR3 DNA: TGTGCCACCAGCAGAGATAGGGGGGGGACAGGGCTCAATGAGCAGTTCTTC
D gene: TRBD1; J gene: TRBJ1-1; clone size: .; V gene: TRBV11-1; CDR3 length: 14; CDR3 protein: CASSSNRGRTEAFF; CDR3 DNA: TGTGCCAGCAGCTCTAACAGGGGGCGGACTGAAGCTTTCTTT
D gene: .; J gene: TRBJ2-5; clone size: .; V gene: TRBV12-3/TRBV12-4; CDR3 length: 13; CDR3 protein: CASQLGAGETQYF; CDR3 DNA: TGTGCCAGTCAACTTGGGGCAGGGGAGACCCAGTACTTC
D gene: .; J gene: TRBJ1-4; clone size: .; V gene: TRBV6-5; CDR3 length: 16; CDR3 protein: CASSYHGTRMNEKLFF; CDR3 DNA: TGTGCCAGCAGTTACCACGGAACGCGGATGAATGAAAAACTGTTTTTT
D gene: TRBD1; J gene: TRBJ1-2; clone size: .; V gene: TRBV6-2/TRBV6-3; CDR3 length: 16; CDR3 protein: CASRPPGTAFNYGYTF; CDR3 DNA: TGTGCCAGCAGGCCTCCCGGGACAGCCTTTAACTATGGCTACACCTTC
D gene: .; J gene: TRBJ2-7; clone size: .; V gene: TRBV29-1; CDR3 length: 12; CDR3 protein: CSVIQGLKVQYF; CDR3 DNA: TGCAGCGTTATCCAGGGCCTGAAGGTGCAGTACTTC
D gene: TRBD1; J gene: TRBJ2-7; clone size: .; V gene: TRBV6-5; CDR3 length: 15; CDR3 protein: CASSYSRTGFYEQYF; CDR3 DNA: TGTGCCAGCAGTTACTCGCGGACAGGCTTCTACGAGCAGTACTTC
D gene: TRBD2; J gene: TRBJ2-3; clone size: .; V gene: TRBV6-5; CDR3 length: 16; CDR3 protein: CASSLGSGRWTDTQYF; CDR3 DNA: TGTGCCAGCAGTTTGGGAAGCGGGAGGTGGACAGATACGCAGTATTTT
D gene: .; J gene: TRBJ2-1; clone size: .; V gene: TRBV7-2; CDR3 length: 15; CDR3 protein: CASSLDRQTYNEQFF; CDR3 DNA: TGTGCCAGCAGCTTAGATCGTCAGACTTACAATGAGCAGTTCTTC
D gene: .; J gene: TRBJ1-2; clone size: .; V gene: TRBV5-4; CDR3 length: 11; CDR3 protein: CASSLNYGYTF; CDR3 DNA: TGTGCCAGCAGCCTGAACTATGGCTACACCTTC
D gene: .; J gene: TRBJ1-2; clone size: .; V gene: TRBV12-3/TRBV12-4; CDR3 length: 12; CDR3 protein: CASSFRTFGYTF; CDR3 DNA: TGTGCCAGCAGTTTTAGGACATTCGGCTACACCTTC
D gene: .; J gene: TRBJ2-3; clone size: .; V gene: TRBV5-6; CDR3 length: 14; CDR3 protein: CASSLSRSTDTQYF; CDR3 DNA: TGTGCCAGCAGCCTTAGCCGGAGCACAGATACGCAGTATTTT
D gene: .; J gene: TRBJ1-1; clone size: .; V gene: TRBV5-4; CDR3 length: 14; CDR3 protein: CASSPVTENTEAFF; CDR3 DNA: TGTGCCAGCAGCCCCGTGACAGAGAACACTGAAGCTTTCTTT
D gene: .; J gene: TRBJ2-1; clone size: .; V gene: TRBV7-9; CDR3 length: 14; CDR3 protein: CASSLGGSYNEQFF; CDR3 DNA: TGTGCCAGCAGCTTAGGGGGCTCTTACAATGAGCAGTTCTTC
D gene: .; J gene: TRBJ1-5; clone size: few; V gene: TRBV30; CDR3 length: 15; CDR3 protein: CAWRDRGPLNQPQHF; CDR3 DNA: TGTGCCTGGAGGGACAGAGGGCCGCTCAATCAGCCCCAGCATTTT
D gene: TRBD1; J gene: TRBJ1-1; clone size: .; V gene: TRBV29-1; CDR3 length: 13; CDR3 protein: CSVDRGTNTEAFF; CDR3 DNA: TGCAGCGTAGACAGGGGTACGAACACTGAAGCTTTCTTT
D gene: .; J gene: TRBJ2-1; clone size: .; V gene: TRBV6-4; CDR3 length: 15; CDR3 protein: CASSGSGAGFDEQFF; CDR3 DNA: TGTGCCAGCAGTGGATCGGGAGCGGGTTTCGATGAGCAGTTCTTC
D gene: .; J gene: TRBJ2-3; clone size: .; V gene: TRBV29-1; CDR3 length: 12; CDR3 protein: CSVYRDTDTQYF; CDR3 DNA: TGCAGCGTTTACAGAGACACAGATACGCAGTATTTT
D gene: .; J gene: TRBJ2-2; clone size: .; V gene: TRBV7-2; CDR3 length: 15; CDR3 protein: CASSPWGPGTGELFF; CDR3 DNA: TGTGCCAGCAGCCCGTGGGGTCCGGGGACCGGGGAGCTGTTTTTT
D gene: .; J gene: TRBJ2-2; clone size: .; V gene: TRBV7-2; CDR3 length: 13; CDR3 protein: CASSQQGVGELFF; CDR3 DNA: TGTGCCAGCAGCCAGCAGGGCGTCGGGGAGCTGTTTTTT
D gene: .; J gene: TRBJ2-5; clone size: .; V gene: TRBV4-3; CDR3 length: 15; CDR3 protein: CASSQGGQIQETQYF; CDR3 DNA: TGCGCCAGCAGCCAGGGTGGACAAATCCAAGAGACCCAGTACTTC
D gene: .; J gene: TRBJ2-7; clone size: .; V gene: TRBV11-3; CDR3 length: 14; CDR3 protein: CASSGAGVRVEQYF; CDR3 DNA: TGTGCCAGCAGCGGGGCAGGGGTTAGGGTCGAGCAGTACTTC